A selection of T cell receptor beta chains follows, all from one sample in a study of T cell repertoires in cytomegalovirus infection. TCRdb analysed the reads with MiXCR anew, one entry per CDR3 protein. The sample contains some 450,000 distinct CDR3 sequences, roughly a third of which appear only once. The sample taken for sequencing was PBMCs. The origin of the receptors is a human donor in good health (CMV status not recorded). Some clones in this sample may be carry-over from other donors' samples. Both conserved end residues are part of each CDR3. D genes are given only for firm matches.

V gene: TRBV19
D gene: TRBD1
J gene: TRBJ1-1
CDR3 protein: CASKPGQGTEAFF

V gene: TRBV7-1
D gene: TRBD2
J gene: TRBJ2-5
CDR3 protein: CASSSLDRALAGEFQETQYF

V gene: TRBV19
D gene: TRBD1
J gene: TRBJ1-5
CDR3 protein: CASTPDRARNQPQHF

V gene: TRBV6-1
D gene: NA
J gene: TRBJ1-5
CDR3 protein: CASSEAGGANQPQHF

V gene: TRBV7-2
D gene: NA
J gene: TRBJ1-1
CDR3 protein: CASSLSRSQRYTEAFF

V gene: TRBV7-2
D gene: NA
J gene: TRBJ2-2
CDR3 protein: CASSLMGGLIGELFF

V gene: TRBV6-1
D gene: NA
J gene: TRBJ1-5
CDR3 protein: CASSDTGYQPQHF

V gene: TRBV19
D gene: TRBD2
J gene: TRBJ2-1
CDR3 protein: CASSTGGGAGGKDEQFF

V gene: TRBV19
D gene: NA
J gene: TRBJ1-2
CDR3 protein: CATGRQEGYGYTF

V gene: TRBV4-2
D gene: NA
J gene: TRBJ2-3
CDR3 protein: CASSPRNGADTQYF

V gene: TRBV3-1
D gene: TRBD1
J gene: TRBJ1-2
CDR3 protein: CASRDRDWSGYTF

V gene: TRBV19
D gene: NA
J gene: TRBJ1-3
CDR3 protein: CASSTDRYSGNTIYF

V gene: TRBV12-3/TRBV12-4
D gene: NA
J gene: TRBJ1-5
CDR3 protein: CASSVDQGVQPQHF

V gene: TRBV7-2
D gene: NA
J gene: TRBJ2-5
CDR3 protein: CASSSYGETKYF

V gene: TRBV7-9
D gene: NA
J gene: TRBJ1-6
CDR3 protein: CASSSETGALHF

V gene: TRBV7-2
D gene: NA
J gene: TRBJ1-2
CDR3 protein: CASSQGDGLGTYTF

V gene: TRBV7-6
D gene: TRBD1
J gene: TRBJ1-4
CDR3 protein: CASSLEGQAPTNEKLFF

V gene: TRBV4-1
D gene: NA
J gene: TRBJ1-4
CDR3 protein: CASSQAGALNEKLFF

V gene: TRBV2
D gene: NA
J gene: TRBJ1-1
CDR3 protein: CASSVENLNTEAFF

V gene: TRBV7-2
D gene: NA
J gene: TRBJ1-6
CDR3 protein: CASSLAPWTGDSSPLHF

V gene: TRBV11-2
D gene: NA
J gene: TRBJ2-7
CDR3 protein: CASSLVVGSYEQYF

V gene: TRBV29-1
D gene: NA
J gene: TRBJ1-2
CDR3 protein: CSVDTDQSFGYTF

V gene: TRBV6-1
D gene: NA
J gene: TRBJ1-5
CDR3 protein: CASSFSESNQPQHF

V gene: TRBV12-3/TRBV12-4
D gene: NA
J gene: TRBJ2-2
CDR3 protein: CADRSTNTGELFF

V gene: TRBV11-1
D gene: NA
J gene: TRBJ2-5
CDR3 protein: CASSYEQETQYF

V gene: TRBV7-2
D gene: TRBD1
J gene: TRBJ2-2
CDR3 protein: CASSPRTGGTGELFF

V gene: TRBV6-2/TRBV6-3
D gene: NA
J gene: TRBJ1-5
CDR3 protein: CASTNRGAGHQHF

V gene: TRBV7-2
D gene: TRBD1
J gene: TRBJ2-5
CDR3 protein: CASSSIGTVGETQYF

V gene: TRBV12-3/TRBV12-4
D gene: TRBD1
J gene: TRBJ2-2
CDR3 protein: CASSPNLGGPGELFF

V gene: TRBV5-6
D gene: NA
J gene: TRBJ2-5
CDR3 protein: CASSPWGAEETQYF

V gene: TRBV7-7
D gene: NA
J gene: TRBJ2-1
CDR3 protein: CASSPRPLAYGEQFF

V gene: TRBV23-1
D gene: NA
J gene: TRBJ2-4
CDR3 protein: CASSRGTKNIQYF

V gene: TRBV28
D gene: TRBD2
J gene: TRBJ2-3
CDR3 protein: CASTANYGGVSTDTQYF

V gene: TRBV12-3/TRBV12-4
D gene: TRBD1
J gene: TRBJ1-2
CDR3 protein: CASSPSGTVVGYTF

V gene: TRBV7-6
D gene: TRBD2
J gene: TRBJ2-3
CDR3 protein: CASSLGTSGSTDTQYF

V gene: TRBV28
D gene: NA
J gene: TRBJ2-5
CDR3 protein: CASSEGGAFLLETQYF

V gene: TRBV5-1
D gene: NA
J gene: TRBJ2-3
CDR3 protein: CASSLERADTDTQYF

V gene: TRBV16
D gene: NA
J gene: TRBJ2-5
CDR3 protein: CASSQWQQETQYF

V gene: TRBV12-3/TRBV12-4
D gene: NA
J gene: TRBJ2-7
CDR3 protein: CASSFRVGGEQYF

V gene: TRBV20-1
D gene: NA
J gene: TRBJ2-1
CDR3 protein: CSARDYRNSYNEQFF

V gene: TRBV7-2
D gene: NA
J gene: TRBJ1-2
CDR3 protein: CASSPDLNRRGSYGYTF

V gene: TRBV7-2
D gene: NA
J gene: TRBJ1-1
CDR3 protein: CASSLAGRRGEAFF

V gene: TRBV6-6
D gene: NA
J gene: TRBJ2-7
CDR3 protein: CASSYSSTGPYEQYF

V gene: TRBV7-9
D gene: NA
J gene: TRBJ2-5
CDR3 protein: CASSPAWGETQYF

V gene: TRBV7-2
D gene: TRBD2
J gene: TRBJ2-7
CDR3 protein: CASSLGGGNYEQYF

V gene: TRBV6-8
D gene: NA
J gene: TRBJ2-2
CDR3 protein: CASSLGHPNTGELFF

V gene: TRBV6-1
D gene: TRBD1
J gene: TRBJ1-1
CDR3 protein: CASSTGAVTEAFF

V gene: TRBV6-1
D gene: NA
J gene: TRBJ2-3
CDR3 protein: CASSEAPSTDTQYF

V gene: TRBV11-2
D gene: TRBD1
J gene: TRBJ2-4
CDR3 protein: CASSYHPGTGLDIQYF

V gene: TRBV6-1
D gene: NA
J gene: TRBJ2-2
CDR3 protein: CASSAYRENTGELFF

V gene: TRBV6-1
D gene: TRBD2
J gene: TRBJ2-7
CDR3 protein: CASSEARSGAAYEQYF

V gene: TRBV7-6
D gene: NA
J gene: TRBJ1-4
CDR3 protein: CASTQDRGVNEKLFF

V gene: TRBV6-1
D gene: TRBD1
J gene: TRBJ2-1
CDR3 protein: CASRDRVYNEQFF

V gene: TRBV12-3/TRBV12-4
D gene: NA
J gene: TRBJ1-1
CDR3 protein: CASSLAIRVSGPPWTFF

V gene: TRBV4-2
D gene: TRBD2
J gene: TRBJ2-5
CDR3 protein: CASSPRGGEGETQYF